This TCR beta chain was sequenced in a study of T cell responses to AZD1222 COVID-19 vaccine. CDR1 is LNHDA, CDR2 SQIVND, per germline (reference sequence). V lost 6 bases and J lost 0; bases outside the gene matches: 7. CDR3 length equals 16 residues. Repertoires were generated with immunoSEQ multiplex PCR, while TCRdb's copy carries only in-frame clones and drops some. The top ten clones hold 6.5% to 10% of a sample with about 100,000 clones, roughly nine tenths of them seen once. This receptor was obtained from an adult who received the AZD1222 COVID-19 vaccine. The sequences come from peripheral blood, collected 28 days after the second AZD1222 dose. The chain is built from TRBV19 and TRBJ2-1; 8 nucleotides align to TRBD2. The CDR3 spells CASSRTSGSSYNEQFF. The CDR3 region has the DNA TGTGCCAGTAGCCGCACTAGCGGAAGCTCCTACAATGAGCAGTTCTTC. The variable domain in full, completed from reference TRBV19 and TRBJ2-1, reads DGGITQSPKYLFRKEGQNVTLSCEQNLNHDAMYWYRQDPGQGLRLIYYSQIVNDFQKGDIAEGYSVSREKKESFPLTVTSAQKNPTAFYLCASSRTSGSSYNEQFFGPGTRLTVL.